Listed below are T cell receptor beta chains from one sample, sequenced in a study of blood T cells in healthy people across ages. MiXCR, applied by TCRdb to the 5' RACE reads, yields one record per CDR3 protein. The sample includes around 790,000 distinct CDR3 sequences, around 45% of them seen just once. The sequencing input was blood. The receptors derive from a man in his sixties in good health. Both conserved end residues are trimmed from each CDR3.

>TRBJ2-3|TRBV7-2
ASSLAWGSGYTDTQY
>TRBJ2-3|TRBV4-3
ASSQGPGTSIHTQY
>TRBJ1-5|TRBV2
ASSRRGFNQPQH
>TRBJ1-2|TRBV20-1
SATGLNYGYT
>TRBJ2-1|TRBV7-2
ASSLTSGLNEQF
>TRBJ1-2|TRBV25-1
ASSRDANYGYT
>TRBJ2-7|TRBV5-1
ASGPGPSYEQY
>TRBJ2-3|TRBV5-1
ASSEADSTDTQY
>TRBJ2-7|TRBV5-1
ASSSSRGSSNEQY
>TRBJ2-3|TRBV20-1
SAPPLGGTQY
>TRBJ2-3|TRBV7-6
ASSVGGFTDTQY
>TRBJ2-2|TRBV20-1
SARTSGGASGELF
>TRBJ2-7|TRBV12-3/TRBV12-4
ASSLTSGAYEQY
>TRBJ2-7|TRBV4-1
ASSPLGTRGPYEQY
>TRBJ2-3|TRBV11-3
ASSVAGAGDTQY
>TRBJ2-5|TRBV11-3
ASSSRQTDQETQY
>TRBJ2-5|TRBV10-3
AISGQEGGRQDTQY
>TRBJ1-5|TRBV20-1
SARVLNGDQPQH
>TRBJ1-5|TRBV10-3
AISDGHQPQH
>TRBJ1-3|TRBV5-1
ASSLTGQGENTIY
>TRBJ2-7|TRBV15
ATSREGQEPLSYEQY
>TRBJ1-2|TRBV20-1
SPRVRAMDYGYT
>TRBJ2-5|TRBV5-1
ASSLTAGQETQY
>TRBJ2-1|TRBV25-1
ASSVGGGPRNEQF
>TRBJ1-1|TRBV7-9
ASSLVQGNTEAF
>TRBJ2-1|TRBV5-1
ASSLAHQGRDEQF
>TRBJ2-3|TRBV6-2/TRBV6-3
ASSSRLAGKRPDTQY
>TRBJ2-7|TRBV6-2/TRBV6-3
ASKSLQGAYEQY
>TRBJ2-3|TRBV18
ASSPPMGTDTQY
>TRBJ2-1|TRBV28
ASTLRPQGDQF
>TRBJ1-6|TRBV10-3
AISENNSPLH
>TRBJ1-4|TRBV7-9
ASSVGGSGEKLF
>TRBJ2-3|TRBV24-1
ATSGKGTSGTDTQY
>TRBJ2-7|TRBV4-3
ASSQDRYSVRYEQY
>TRBJ1-2|TRBV4-1
ASSQRVTGSLHGYT
>TRBJ2-1|TRBV7-9
ASSFRDRVINEQF
>TRBJ1-1|TRBV9
ASSQTIGTYTEAF
>TRBJ1-2|TRBV6-2/TRBV6-3
ASSFPTGFRYGYT
>TRBJ2-4|TRBV6-2/TRBV6-3
ASSYYSGFSQNIQY
>TRBJ1-2|TRBV27
ASSPAPGYYYGYT
>TRBJ2-3|TRBV20-1
SARGRSGITDTQY
>TRBJ2-5|TRBV20-1
SALAGLVETQY
>TRBJ2-1|TRBV3-1
ASSQGLAGAATYNEQF
>-|TRBV6-2/TRBV6-3
ASSGTGALTPRYEQY
>TRBJ2-5|TRBV12-3/TRBV12-4
ASRGLNQETQY
>TRBJ2-2|TRBV15
ATSRVVTNTGELF
>TRBJ2-7|TRBV27
ASGTKTGLGEQY
>TRBJ2-3|TRBV20-1
SARDAAGGPQY
>TRBJ2-3|TRBV12-3/TRBV12-4
ASSWSGADTQY
>TRBJ2-1|TRBV5-1
ASSLGVPYNEQF
>TRBJ1-2|TRBV6-1
ASSEGLATGYGYT